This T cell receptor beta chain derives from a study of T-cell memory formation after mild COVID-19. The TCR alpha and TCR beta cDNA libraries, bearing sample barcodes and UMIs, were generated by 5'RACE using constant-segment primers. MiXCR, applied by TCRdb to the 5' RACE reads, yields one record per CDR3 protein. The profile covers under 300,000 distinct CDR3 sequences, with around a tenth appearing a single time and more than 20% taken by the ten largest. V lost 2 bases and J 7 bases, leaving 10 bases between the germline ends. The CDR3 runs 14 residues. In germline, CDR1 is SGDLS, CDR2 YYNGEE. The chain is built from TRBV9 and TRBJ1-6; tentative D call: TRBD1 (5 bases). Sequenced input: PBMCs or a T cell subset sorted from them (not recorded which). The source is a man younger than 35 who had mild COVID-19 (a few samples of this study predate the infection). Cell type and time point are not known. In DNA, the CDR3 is TGTGCCAGCAGCGTGGGGGTAGGCAATTCACCCCTCCACTTT. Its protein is CASSVGVGNSPLHF.